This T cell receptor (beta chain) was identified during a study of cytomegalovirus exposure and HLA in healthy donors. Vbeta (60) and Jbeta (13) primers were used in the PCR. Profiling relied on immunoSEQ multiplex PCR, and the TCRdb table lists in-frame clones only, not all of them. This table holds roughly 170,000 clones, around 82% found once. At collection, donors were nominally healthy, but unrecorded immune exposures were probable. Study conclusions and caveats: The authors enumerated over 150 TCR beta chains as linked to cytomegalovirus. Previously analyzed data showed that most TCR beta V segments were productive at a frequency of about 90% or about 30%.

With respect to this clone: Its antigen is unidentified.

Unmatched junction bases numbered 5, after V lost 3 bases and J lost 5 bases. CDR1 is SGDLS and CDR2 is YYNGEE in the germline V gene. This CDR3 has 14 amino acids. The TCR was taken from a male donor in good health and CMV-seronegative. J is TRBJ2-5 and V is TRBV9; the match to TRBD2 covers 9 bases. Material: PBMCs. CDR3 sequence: CASSGSGGGETQYF. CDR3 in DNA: TGTGCCAGCAGCGGTAGCGGGGGAGGGGAGACCCAGTACTTC.